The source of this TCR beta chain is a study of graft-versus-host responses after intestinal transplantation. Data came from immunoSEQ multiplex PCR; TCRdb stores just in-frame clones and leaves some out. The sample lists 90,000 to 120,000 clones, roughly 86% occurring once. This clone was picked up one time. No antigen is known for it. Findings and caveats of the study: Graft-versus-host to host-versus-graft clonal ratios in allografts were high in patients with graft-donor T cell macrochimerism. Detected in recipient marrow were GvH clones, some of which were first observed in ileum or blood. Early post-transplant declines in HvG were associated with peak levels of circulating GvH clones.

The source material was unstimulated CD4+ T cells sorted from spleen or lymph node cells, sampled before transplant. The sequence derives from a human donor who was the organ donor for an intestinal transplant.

CDR3 sequence reads: CASSPSRGVNTEAFF. The CDR3, as DNA: TGTGCCAGCTCACCTTCGCGGGGAGTGAACACTGAAGCTTTCTTT. This chain uses TRBV18 with TRBJ1-1; D remains unclear. V lost 3 bases and J lost 0, with 11 bases in between. There are 15 residues in the CDR3. Germline loops: CDR1 KGHSH, CDR2 LQKENI.